The 4 T cell receptor beta chains in this list originate from one sample, sequenced in a study of response to subunit inactivated influenza vaccine. TCRdb reprocessed the RT-PCR reads via MiXCR and lists one record per CDR3 protein. The repertoire holds 400,000 to 650,000 distinct CDR3 sequences, with around 7.9% as singletons. Specimen: PBMCs from blood, collected about 23 months after vaccination. The source is a man between 50 and 69 years old who received an inactivated influenza vaccine.

This clonotype was seen a few times. V and J are TRBV20-1 and TRBJ2-1, with D possibly being TRBD1 (5 bases). This CDR3 contains 14 residues. CDR1 is DFQATT, CDR2 SNEGSKA, per germline (reference sequence). V gave up 2 bases and J gave up 6 bases, with 14 bases separating them. CDR3: CSARRVRDSNEQFF. The DNA of the CDR3 is TGCAGTGCTAGAAGGGTACGAGACAGCAATGAGCAGTTCTTC.

J is TRBJ1-2 and V is TRBV20-1; 7 bases align to TRBD1. In germline, CDR1 is DFQATT, CDR2 SNEGSKA (reference sequence). V shed 2 bases, J shed 2 bases, and the junction held 5 bases outside the gene matches. The CDR3 length is 14 residues. CDR3: CSARRQGWNYGYTF. DNA for the CDR3: TGCAGTGCTAGAAGACAGGGATGGAACTATGGCTACACCTTC.

This clonotype was recorded a few times. V usage is TRBV5-1 and J usage is TRBJ2-1, with 8 bases fitting TRBD1. J was trimmed by 6 bases and V by 4 bases; bases with no gene match: 3. The CDR3 loop spans 13 amino acids. Looked up from germline, CDR1 is SGHRS and CDR2 is YFSETQ. As DNA, the CDR3 is TGCGCCAGCAGCCCGGACAGGGTCAATGAGCAGTTCTTC. Its protein is CASSPDRVNEQFF.

V gene TRBV7-2 combines with J gene TRBJ2-5; D unresolved. V was trimmed by 4 bases and J by 2 bases, leaving 11 bases between them. This CDR3 is 14 amino acids long. Germline-derived CDR1 and CDR2 are SGHTA and FQGNSA. This CDR3 is CASSWSSRQETQYF. The CDR3 region has the DNA TGTGCCAGCAGCTGGTCTTCGCGGCAAGAGACCCAGTACTTC.